This entry lists 5 T cell receptor beta chains sequenced from one sample in a study of T cell responses to AZD1222 COVID-19 vaccine. Profiled with immunoSEQ multiplex PCR; TCRdb holds only in-frame clones, not every one. The data contain under 90,000 clones, approximately 83% of them seen just once; the ten biggest clones take up roughly a tenth. The sequencing here drew on peripheral blood, taken 28 days after the second AZD1222 dose. These receptors were collected from an adult who received the AZD1222 COVID-19 vaccine.

This clone was observed once. This sequence joins TRBV28 and TRBJ1-5; D ambiguous. V lost 6 bases, J lost 0 bases, and 9 bases lay in between. Germline values: CDR1 MDHEN, CDR2 SYDVKM. This CDR3 has 14 residues. The CDR3 loop reads CASRPHSSNQPQHF. The CDR3 DNA reads as TGTGCCAGCAGGCCTCACAGTAGCAATCAGCCCCAGCATTTT.

The chain is built from TRBV29-1 and TRBJ1-2, with a tentative D call TRBD1 (6 bases). The CDR3 extends over 13 amino acids. V shed 2 bases and J shed 1 base, with 8 bases lying between them. From germline, CDR1 is SQVTM and CDR2 ANQGSEA. CDR3 sequence (DNA): TGCAGCGTTGAACCAGGGGATAACTATGGCTACACCTTC. Its protein product is CSVEPGDNYGYTF.

The V call is TRBV29-1, the J call TRBJ1-2; D gene unclear. The ends were cut back, 1 base at V and 8 bases at J, with 11 bases in the middle. This CDR3 has 12 residues. Germline CDR1 reads SQVTM; CDR2 reads ANQGSEA. CDR3: CSVEGFGSGYTF. The CDR3 nucleotides are TGCAGCGTTGAAGGATTTGGGTCGGGCTACACCTTC.

The chain links TRBV28 to TRBJ2-7, with 8 bases that match TRBD1. V was clipped by 5 bases and J by 2 bases; unmatched bases: 5. CDR3 length: 14 amino acids. Germline V gene data show CDR1 as MDHEN and CDR2 as SYDVKM. CDR3 sequence (DNA): TGTGCCAGCAGTGCTCGGGACAGGCCCTACGAGCAGTACTTC. Amino acid sequence: CASSARDRPYEQYF.

This chain joins TRBV6-1 and TRBJ2-1, with 8 bases that match TRBD1. The CDR3 length is 16 residues. With 5 bases clipped from V and 8 bases from J, the junction kept 14 bases outside the gene matches. In germline, CDR1 is MNHNS, CDR2 SASEGT. The CDR3 bases are TGTGCCAGCAGTAAAGACTCGGACAGGGTCTTGGATGAGCAGTTCTTC. Residues: CASSKDSDRVLDEQFF.